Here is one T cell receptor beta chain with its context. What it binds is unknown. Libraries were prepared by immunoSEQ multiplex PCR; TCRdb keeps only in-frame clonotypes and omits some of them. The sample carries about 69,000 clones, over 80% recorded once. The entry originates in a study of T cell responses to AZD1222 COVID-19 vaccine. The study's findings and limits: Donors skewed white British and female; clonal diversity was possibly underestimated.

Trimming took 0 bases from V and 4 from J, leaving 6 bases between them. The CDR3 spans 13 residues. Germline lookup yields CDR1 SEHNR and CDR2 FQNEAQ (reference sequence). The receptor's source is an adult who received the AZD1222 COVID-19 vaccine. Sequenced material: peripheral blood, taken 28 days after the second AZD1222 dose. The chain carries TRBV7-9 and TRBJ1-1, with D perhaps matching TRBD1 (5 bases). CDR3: CASSLAQGTEAFF. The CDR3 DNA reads TGTGCCAGCAGCTTAGCGCAGGGCACTGAAGCTTTCTTT.